These 18 T cell receptor beta chains originate from one sample sequenced in a study of T cell changes during pregnancy in multiple sclerosis. TCRdb's table, derived via immunoSEQ multiplex PCR, lists solely in-frame clones and lacks some. The data contain some 60,000 clones, approximately 87% of them singletons. Specimen: peripheral blood from another person, used as feeder cells. The receptor source for this set is a human donor whose cells served as feeder cells for cultures in a pregnancy study.

The rearrangement uses TRBV11-2 and TRBJ2-7, with TRBD1 matching over 7 bases. Trimming took 3 bases from V and 0 from J; bases not matched to a gene: 8. The germline V gene encodes CDR1 SGHAT and CDR2 FQNNGV. The CDR3 covers 16 residues. The CDR3 nucleotides are TGTGCCAGCAGCTTCTTGACAGGGAGAAGCTCCTACGAGCAGTACTTC. This sequence encodes CASSFLTGRSSYEQYF.

The gene calls are TRBV6-5 and TRBJ2-7; no firm D call. CDR1 is MNHEY, CDR2 SVGAGI, per germline. The CDR3 covers 15 residues. Trimming removed 0 bases from V and 1 base from J, with 10 bases in between. The CDR3 DNA reads TGTGCCAGCAGTTACTCCATTTCTTTTTCCTACGAGCAGTACTTC. This codes for CASSYSISFSYEQYF.

V and J are TRBV30 and TRBJ1-3; TRBD1 matches 10 bases. Germline V CDR1 and CDR2: GTSNPN, SVGIG (reference sequence). Unmatched junction bases numbered 9, after V lost 5 bases and J lost 8 bases. This CDR3 has 14 amino acids. In DNA form, the CDR3 reads TGTGCCTGGGAGTCGGACAGGGGGAGGTACACCATATATTTT. Its protein is CAWESDRGRYTIYF.

This clone was recorded once. The J gene is TRBJ1-4, the V gene TRBV6-6; a weak D match, TRBD1 (6 bases). Trimming took off 2 bases at V and 3 bases at J, with 13 bases between the two ends. CDR1 and CDR2 from the germline V gene are MNHNY and SVGAGI (reference sequence). This CDR3 is 16 amino acids long. The CDR3 DNA reads TGTGCCAGCAGTTACGCGGGGGCTGACCCTAATGAAAAACTGTTTTTT. Protein: CASSYAGADPNEKLFF.

The chain has TRBV20-1 and TRBJ2-7, with 8 bases matching TRBD1. CDR1 and CDR2 from the germline V gene are DFQATT and SNEGSKA (reference sequence). The CDR3 totals 11 residues. V gave up 8 bases and J gave up 3 bases; unmatched junction bases: 3. The CDR3 DNA reads TGCAGTTTAGGGACAGGCTACGAGCAGTACTTC. Its protein is CSLGTGYEQYF.

The rearrangement joins TRBV2 to TRBJ2-7; the D is unclear. Germline V CDR1 and CDR2: SNHLY, FYNNEI. The CDR3 totals 14 residues. The V end lost 7 bases, the J end lost 1 base, and 14 bases lay between the germline ends. The CDR3 protein is CASKKRSGSYEQYF. DNA of the CDR3: TGTGCCAGCAAGAAGCGCTCCGGTTCCTACGAGCAGTACTTC.

The chain has TRBV27 and TRBJ2-7; 10 bases align to TRBD2. Germline lookup yields CDR1 MNHEY and CDR2 SMNVEV (reference sequence). The length of the CDR3 is 16 residues. The V and J ends lost 4 bases and 0 bases, in that order; junction bases with no gene match: 6. The CDR3 is CASSSGLATSSYEQYF. In DNA form, the CDR3 reads TGTGCCAGCAGTTCGGGACTAGCGACGAGCTCCTACGAGCAGTACTTC.

The rearrangement links TRBV27 to TRBJ1-1; no clear D. CDR1 is MNHEY, CDR2 SMNVEV, per germline (reference sequence). This CDR3 has 14 amino acids. Deletions cut 6 bases from V and 2 bases from J, with 13 bases between. The CDR3 DNA sequence: TGTGCCAGCAGACCAATCCCGGATAACACTGAAGCTTTCTTT. Translated, it gives CASRPIPDNTEAFF.

V and J are TRBV13 and TRBJ1-1, with TRBD1 matching 7 bases. Germline V gene data show CDR1 as PRHDT and CDR2 as FYEKMQ (reference sequence). The trim removed 0 bases at V and 6 bases at J, leaving 7 bases unmatched. The CDR3 covers 15 residues. The CDR3 here is CASSLGDRQGPEAFF. CDR3 DNA sequence: TGTGCCAGCAGCTTAGGAGATCGACAGGGCCCTGAAGCTTTCTTT.

The CDR3 DNA reads as TGTGCCAGCCGGTGGGAAGGTGCCATGAACACTGAAGCTTTCTTT. It specifies CASRWEGAMNTEAFF. The chain uses TRBV5-6 and TRBJ1-1; unclear D gene. V was trimmed by 7 bases and J by 0 bases, leaving 16 bases between them. The CDR3 sequence is 15 residues long. Germline values: CDR1 SGHDT, CDR2 YYEEEE.

The J gene is TRBJ2-7, the V gene TRBV27, with a possible D match to TRBD1 (5 bases). The germline CDR1 and CDR2 sequences are MNHEY and SMNVEV (reference sequence). Trimming removed 2 bases at V and 0 bases at J, with 11 bases between. The length of the CDR3 is 15 residues. As DNA, the CDR3 is TGTGCCAGCAGTTTAATCTCAGGGTTCTCCTACGAGCAGTACTTC. This gives the protein CASSLISGFSYEQYF.

This clone is a singleton in its sample. The chain couples TRBV27 to TRBJ2-1; 13 positions agree with TRBD2. Trimming took 7 bases from V and 7 from J; bases not matched to a gene: 7. The CDR3 is made up of 15 amino acids. Looked up from germline, CDR1 is MNHEY and CDR2 is SMNVEV (reference sequence). The CDR3, as DNA: TGTGCCAGCACCAAACTAGCGGGAGGGAAGAATGAGCAGTTCTTC. This encodes CASTKLAGGKNEQFF.

This clone was detected only a few times. This rearrangement joins TRBV20-1 to TRBJ1-2; 7 bases fit TRBD1. This CDR3 contains 11 residues. After removal of 6 bases from V and 5 bases from J, the junction contained 3 bases not matched to a gene. Per germline, CDR1 DFQATT and CDR2 SNEGSKA (reference sequence). The CDR3 DNA reads as TGCAGTGCAAGACAGGGTTATGGCTACACCTTC. Encoded protein: CSARQGYGYTF.

A remark on this clone: The identical CDR3 is also encoded by other nucleotide sequences in the sample. The chain is built from TRBV7-8 and TRBJ1-1; D not certain. The CDR3 consists of 14 residues. V lost 1 base to trimming and J lost 1 base, with 7 bases between them. Looked up from germline, CDR1 is SGHVS and CDR2 is FQNEAQ. CDR3 sequence (DNA): TGTGCCAGCAGCTTAGTGTCCGGGAACACTGAAGCTTTCTTT. This codes for CASSLVSGNTEAFF.

This clone was recorded once. V and J are TRBV27 and TRBJ1-5; 11 positions match TRBD1. This CDR3 region has 15 residues. Germline V gene data show CDR1 as MNHEY and CDR2 as SMNVEV (reference sequence). J was trimmed by 6 bases and V by 8 bases; bases with no gene match: 9. The CDR3 reads CASASGTGGVQPQHF. In DNA, the CDR3 is TGTGCCAGCGCATCCGGGACAGGGGGGGTTCAGCCCCAGCATTTT.

The sample holds a few counts of this clone. The rearrangement uses TRBV4-2 and TRBJ1-1, with 9 nucleotides matching TRBD1. The junction had 3 bases not matched to a gene; V was cut back by 2 bases and J by 5 bases. The CDR3 is made up of 14 amino acids. CDR1 and CDR2 (germline): LGHNA, YNFKEQ. The CDR3 DNA reads TGTGCCAGCAGCCAACCAGGACAGGGGACTGAAGCTTTCTTT. This codes for CASSQPGQGTEAFF.

In this sample, this clone turned up once. This chain connects TRBV10-3 to TRBJ2-5, with 12 bases matching TRBD2. This CDR3 is 16 amino acids long. The germline CDR1 and CDR2 sequences are ENHRY and SYGVKD. J lost 2 bases, V lost 3 bases, and 4 bases had no gene match. Here the CDR3 reads CAISEGTSGRQETQYF. The CDR3, as DNA: TGTGCCATCAGTGAAGGCACTAGCGGGAGGCAAGAGACCCAGTACTTC.

This clone showed up just a few times. The chain carries TRBV2 and TRBJ2-5; D call uncertain. Trimming removed 8 bases at V and 3 bases at J, with 16 bases between. The CDR3 runs to 14 residues. The germline gives CDR1 SNHLY, CDR2 FYNNEI. The CDR3 nucleotides read TGTGCCAGCCAGAATTTACTCCCCGAAGAGACCCAGTACTTC. Translating it yields CASQNLLPEETQYF. Full variable domain (outside the CDR3, taken from reference TRBV2 and TRBJ2-5): EPEVTQTPSHQVTQMGQEVILRCVPISNHLYFYWYRQILGQKVEFLVSFYNNEISEKSEIFDDQFSVERPDGSNFTLKIRSTKLEDSAMYFCASQNLLPEETQYFGPGTRLLVL.